Included here is one T cell receptor beta chain sequence, with context. This specimen belongs to a study of shared clonotypes between healthy human individuals. Produced via immunoSEQ multiplex PCR; TCRdb's table is partial and in-frame only. The table records about 2 million clones, about 95% of them present only once. It was CD45RO-negative cells, positively selected for CCR7, that made up naive CD8 cells, with terminally differentiated effector memory CD45RA+ cells excluded. CDR1 and CDR2 (germline): SGDLS, YYNGEE. CDR3 length: 15 residues. The ends were cut back, 2 bases at V and 0 bases at J, with 12 bases in the middle.

The V call is TRBV9, the J call TRBJ2-7; possibly TRBD1 or TRBD2 for D (5 bases each). The sequencing sample was made of naive CD8+ T cells sorted from blood. The receptor's source is a man younger than 30 in good health. The CDR3, as DNA: TGTGCCAGCAGCGTCGGGGCGGCTATCTCCTACGAGCAGTACTTC. Translating gives CASSVGAAISYEQYF.